The source of this T cell receptor (beta chain) is a study of CD8+CD57+ T cells in acquired aplastic anemia. Study background: Sorted CD4+ and CD8+ cells yielded about 3 ug of DNA on average. General observations from the study: Patients and controls were found to share 25 to 35 CD8+ CDR3 sequences. Patients and healthy controls showed no significant CD8+ Simpson's diversity difference.

This clonotype was picked up a small number of times. Its antigen is undetermined. CDR3 and TCR beta VDJ profiling relied on a genomic DNA template. TCRdb independently ran MiXCR on the reads; one entry per CDR3 protein. The repertoire consists of roughly 180,000 distinct CDR3 sequences, with roughly 60% occurring once and the leading ten covering roughly 43%. All sequencing subjects had displayed CD8+CD57+ cell expansion on flow cytometry. Among the patients, none had received any therapy at the time of blood sampling. Between the trimmed V and J ends, which lost 3 bases and 8 bases, there was a span of 10 bases. The CDR3 totals 12 residues. The germline V gene encodes CDR1 SGHTA and CDR2 FQGTGA.

The source of this sequence is a human donor with aplastic anemia. The sequencing sample was made of sorted CD4+, CD8+, or CD8+CD57+ T cells (not recorded which) from PBMCs. The rearrangement uses TRBV7-3 and TRBJ1-1; D uncertain. The CDR3 region is CASSFGREEAFF. The CDR3 nucleotides are TGTGCCAGCAGCTTTGGACGGGAAGAAGCTTTCTTT.